What follows are 20 T cell receptor beta chains derived from one specimen sequenced in a study of cytomegalovirus exposure and HLA in healthy donors. The PCR had 60 Vbeta and 13 Jbeta primers. The repertoire was sequenced with immunoSEQ multiplex PCR; TCRdb's copy has only in-frame clones and lacks some. This specimen shows about 48,000 clones; the ten leading clones hold 5.5% to 7%. The material sequenced was PBMCs. Receptor source: a male donor in good health and CMV-seropositive.

The CDR3 sequence: CASSVPGQRLNTIYF. In DNA form, the CDR3 reads TGTGCCAGTAGTGTCCCGGGACAGCGACTAAACACCATATATTTT. The chain joins TRBV19 to TRBJ1-3, with 7 bases lining up with TRBD1. The CDR3 has 15 amino acids. Trimming cost V 5 bases and J 6 bases; bases outside gene matches: 10. Germline V gene data show CDR1 as LNHDA and CDR2 as SQIVND (reference sequence).

The rearrangement uses TRBV12-5 and TRBJ2-3; maybe TRBD1 (6 bases). Germline V CDR1 and CDR2: LGHNT, FRNRAP. V lost 0 bases and J 0 bases, leaving 10 bases between the germline ends. CDR3 size: 16 residues. The CDR3 region is CASGLVPGHSTDTQYF. In nucleotides, the CDR3 is TGTGCTAGTGGTTTGGTTCCGGGACATAGCACAGATACGCAGTATTTT.

The rearrangement uses TRBV5-1 and TRBJ2-7; maybe TRBD2 (6 bases). Germline CDR1 SGHRS, CDR2 YFSETQ. This CDR3 has 15 residues. With 0 bases removed from V and 6 bases from J, the gap between germline ends came to 16 bases. The CDR3 loop is CASSLGGLGMGEQYF. In DNA, the CDR3 is TGCGCCAGCAGCTTGGGGGGACTGGGGATGGGCGAGCAGTACTTC.

The V and J genes are TRBV7-9 and TRBJ2-3; tentative D call: TRBD1 (5 bases). The CDR3 totals 14 residues. The V gene lost 1 base and the J gene lost 2 bases, with 7 bases spanning the gap. In germline, CDR1 is SEHNR, CDR2 FQNEAQ (reference sequence). CDR3 nucleotides: TGTGCCAGCAGCTTAGTACAGGCCACAGATACGCAGTATTTT. Protein product: CASSLVQATDTQYF.

Comment on this clone: Other DNA sequences of this sample code for an identical CDR3. This rearrangement joins TRBV6-5 to TRBJ1-3, with D possibly being TRBD1 (5 bases). This CDR3 contains 15 residues. Germline CDR1 and CDR2: MNHEY and SVGAGI. Trimming cost V 0 bases and J 2 bases, with 8 bases left between them. The CDR3 DNA is TGTGCCAGCAGTTACTCTGACAGTCCTGGAAACACCATATATTTT. Its protein is CASSYSDSPGNTIYF.

The CDR3 DNA is TGCGCCAGCAGGGATGAGAGTTCGGGCACTGAAGCTTTCTTT. This translates into CASRDESSGTEAFF. V and J are TRBV5-1 and TRBJ1-1; D is unresolved. CDR3 size: 14 residues. The germline V gene has CDR1 SGHRS and CDR2 YFSETQ. With 5 bases removed from V and 4 bases from J, the gap between germline ends came to 15 bases.

This chain joins TRBV5-6 and TRBJ1-6; 7 bases line up with TRBD1. The CDR3 is 19 residues long. Germline loops: CDR1 SGHDT, CDR2 YYEEEE. V dropped 6 bases and J dropped 4; count of bases not matched to a gene: 19. The CDR3 reads CASNGWPSEGGWYNSPLHF. In nucleotides, the CDR3 is TGTGCCAGCAACGGCTGGCCCAGCGAAGGGGGCTGGTATAATTCACCCCTCCACTTT.

The chain employs TRBV6-6 and TRBJ1-5, with a tentative D call TRBD1 (6 bases). V was pared by 6 bases and J by 1 base, with 13 bases between. This CDR3 is 15 amino acids long. Germline V gene sequence: CDR1 MNHNY, CDR2 SVGAGI (reference sequence). The CDR3 DNA reads as TGTGCCAGCAGCCCCGGGACACAGAGCAATCAGCCCCAGCATTTT. It specifies CASSPGTQSNQPQHF.

The rearrangement uses TRBV7-9 and TRBJ2-1, with TRBD2 matching over 9 bases. The CDR3 runs to 18 residues. V shed 5 bases and J 1 base; nucleotides not matched to a gene: 12. CDR1 is SEHNR, CDR2 FQNEAQ, per germline (reference sequence). Here the CDR3 reads CASSHQGGGGESYNEQFF. Written as DNA, the CDR3 is TGTGCCAGCAGCCACCAAGGGGGCGGGGGGGAGTCCTACAATGAGCAGTTCTTC.

The chain joins TRBV9 to TRBJ2-1, with 7 nucleotides matching TRBD1. The J segment lost 4 bases and the V segment lost 3 bases, leaving 4 bases of the junction unmatched. The CDR3 extends over 14 amino acids. Germline CDR1 SGDLS, CDR2 YYNGEE. CDR3 region: CASSEGGGYNEQFF. The CDR3 nucleotides read TGTGCCAGCAGCGAAGGGGGCGGATACAATGAGCAGTTCTTC.

This chain connects TRBV11-2 to TRBJ1-1, with a tentative D call TRBD1 (6 bases). V shed 0 bases and J shed 2 bases, with 10 bases lying between them. CDR3 size: 15 residues. Germline V lookup: CDR1 SGHAT, CDR2 FQNNGV. The CDR3 sequence: CASSLEGGANTEAFF. The CDR3 coding sequence is TGTGCCAGCAGCTTAGAAGGGGGGGCCAACACTGAAGCTTTCTTT.

J is TRBJ1-1 and V is TRBV6-4, with unresolved D. Germline values: CDR1 MRHNA, CDR2 SNTAGT. This CDR3 has 18 residues. Deletions cut 2 bases from V and 0 bases from J, with 19 bases between. The CDR3 region has the DNA TGTGCCAGCAGTGACCGGGTTCGGGAAGGAAAAATGAACACTGAAGCTTTCTTT. It codes for CASSDRVREGKMNTEAFF.

This chain joins TRBV11-2 and TRBJ2-7; D remains ambiguous. The V end was cut by 2 bases, the J end by 4 bases, with 9 bases between. Germline V gene lookup returns CDR1 SGHAT and CDR2 FQNNGV. The CDR3 loop spans 13 amino acids. CDR3 coding DNA: TGTGCCAGCAGCTTAAGTGGTAGATACGAGCAGTACTTC. This sequence encodes CASSLSGRYEQYF.

Regarding this clone: Other nucleotide sequences from this sample produce the same CDR3. This chain connects TRBV27 to TRBJ2-5, with TRBD1 matching 9 bases. In germline, CDR1 is MNHEY, CDR2 SMNVEV (reference sequence). CDR3 length: 17 residues. J gave up 3 bases and V 4 bases, and 12 bases lay outside the gene matches. CDR3 sequence reads: CASSSPLRQGVKETQYF. The CDR3 coding sequence is TGTGCCAGCAGTTCCCCTCTGCGACAGGGGGTGAAAGAGACCCAGTACTTC.

This rearrangement joins TRBV19 to TRBJ1-1; D not certain. Germline CDR1 reads LNHDA; CDR2 reads SQIVND (reference sequence). Trimming removed 3 bases at V and 1 base at J, with 6 bases between. The CDR3 covers 13 residues. The DNA for the CDR3 is TGTGCCAGTAGTATGGGAGGGAACACTGAAGCTTTCTTT. This gives the protein CASSMGGNTEAFF.

The V gene is TRBV15, the J gene TRBJ2-5; TRBD1 aligns across 8 bases. The CDR3 length is 17 residues. CDR1 is LNHNV and CDR2 is YYDKDF in the germline V gene (reference sequence). Losses at the gene ends were 0 bases for V and 3 bases for J; bases not matched to a gene: 9. CDR3 loop: CATSRDLVRTGKETQYF. CDR3 coding DNA: TGTGCCACCAGCAGAGATTTGGTGAGGACAGGGAAAGAGACCCAGTACTTC.

V is TRBV7-9 and J is TRBJ2-1, with TRBD1 matching over 7 bases. Germline CDR1 SEHNR, CDR2 FQNEAQ (reference sequence). CDR3 length: 15 amino acids. V trimming: 5 bases; J trimming: 4 bases; junction bases outside the gene matches: 8. The CDR3 bases are TGTGCCAGCAGCCCCCAAGGGACAGCATACAATGAGCAGTTCTTC. This gives the protein CASSPQGTAYNEQFF.

The DNA of the CDR3 is TGTGCCTGGAGTGTTAGCGGGGGCTTAGGGACCCAGTACTTC. This sequence encodes CAWSVSGGLGTQYF. The chain has TRBV30 and TRBJ2-5; TRBD2 matches 9 bases. The CDR3 has 14 amino acids. The germline V gene encodes CDR1 GTSNPN and CDR2 SVGIG (reference sequence). The V segment lost 0 bases and the J segment 7 bases; nucleotides outside the gene matches: 6.

The chain links TRBV5-1 to TRBJ2-7, with D perhaps TRBD1 (6 bases). Trimming removed 2 bases from V and 3 bases from J, with 12 bases in between. The CDR3 loop spans 14 amino acids. CDR1 and CDR2 from the germline V gene are SGHRS and YFSETQ. The CDR3 nucleotides are TGCGCCAGCAGCTTCCGGGACACGAGCTACGAGCAGTACTTC. This codes for CASSFRDTSYEQYF.

The chain joins TRBV5-4 to TRBJ1-2; tentative D call: TRBD1 (5 bases). V lost 4 bases, J lost 8 bases, and 18 bases lay in between. Germline lookup yields CDR1 SGHNT and CDR2 YYREEE (reference sequence). CDR3 length: 14 amino acids. The CDR3 here is CASSQQGHDEGYTF. In DNA form, the CDR3 reads TGTGCCAGCAGCCAACAAGGACATGACGAGGGCTACACCTTC.